The rows below give T cell receptor beta chains drawn from one sample of a study of T cells in Graves' hyperthyroidism and ophthalmopathy. TCRdb fed the multiplex PCR reads into MiXCR, producing one record per CDR3 protein. The sample lists about 600,000 distinct CDR3 sequences; 14% were seen once. The sequenced sample consisted of blood. The receptors originated from a woman aged 18-30 years with Graves' ophthalmopathy. The CDR3 runs from the conserved cysteine through the conserved F or W. The D gene is left open where the match is weak. Rows give clone size only sometimes, using once, few, many, or a class for an expanded clone.

d_gene	v_gene	abundance	j_gene	CDR3aa	CDR3nt
NA	TRBV6-5	many	TRBJ1-1	CASSYSDRPEAFF	TGTGCCAGCAGTTACTCTGACAGACCTGAAGCTTTCTTT
TRBD1	TRBV7-6	once	TRBJ1-2	CASSLDRGSGYGYTF	TGTGCCAGCAGCTTGGACAGGGGGAGCGGCTATGGCTACACCTTC
TRBD1	TRBV11-2	many	TRBJ2-7	CASSSGQLSYEQYF	TGTGCCAGCAGCTCGGGACAGCTGTCCTACGAGCAGTACTTC
NA	TRBV7-9	NA	TRBJ1-1	CASSPSIQGRNTEAFF	TGTGCCAGCAGCCCTAGCATTCAAGGGAGGAACACTGAAGCTTTCTTT
NA	TRBV4-1	few	TRBJ2-5	CASSHRVSGKETQYF	TGCGCCAGCAGCCATAGGGTGAGCGGAAAAGAGACCCAGTACTTC
NA	TRBV12-3/TRBV12-4	many	TRBJ2-7	CASSFYDSTYEQYF	TGTGCCAGCAGTTTTTATGACAGTACCTACGAGCAGTACTTC
TRBD1	TRBV5-1	NA	TRBJ1-2	CASGLDPRDSYGYTF	TGCGCCAGCGGCTTGGACCCCCGGGACAGCTATGGCTACACCTTC
TRBD2	TRBV20-1	many	TRBJ2-7	CSAGPSGDYEQYF	TGCAGTGCTGGTCCTAGCGGGGACTACGAGCAGTACTTC
TRBD2	TRBV19	few	TRBJ2-7	CASSTLGLAGAIYEQYF	TGTGCCAGTAGTACCCTCGGACTAGCGGGAGCGATCTACGAGCAGTACTTC
NA	TRBV30	many	TRBJ1-6	CAWSVDENSPLHF	TGTGCCTGGAGTGTGGACGAAAATTCACCCCTCCACTTT
NA	TRBV5-1	NA	TRBJ1-4	CASSFRGADEKLFF	TGCGCCAGCAGTTTCCGCGGGGCGGATGAAAAACTGTTTTTT
TRBD1	TRBV10-3	NA	TRBJ1-5	CAISEGQASNQPQHF	TGTGCCATCAGTGAGGGACAGGCCAGCAATCAGCCCCAGCATTTT
NA	TRBV11-3	many	TRBJ2-4	CASSPRDRGSIQYF	TGTGCCAGCAGCCCCAGGGATCGGGGAAGCATTCAGTACTTC
TRBD2	TRBV6-2/TRBV6-3	many	TRBJ2-3	CASSTGLAGEMGTQYF	TGTGCCAGCAGCACGGGACTAGCGGGAGAAATGGGTACGCAGTATTTT
NA	TRBV5-6	many	TRBJ2-7	CASSRRGEGPPYEQYF	TGTGCCAGCAGCCGCCGCGGTGAGGGACCCCCCTACGAGCAGTACTTC
NA	TRBV20-1	NA	TRBJ1-6	CSAPVAEASGGNNSPLHF	TGCAGTGCTCCTGTAGCGGAGGCCTCAGGAGGCAATAATTCACCCCTCCACTTT
NA	TRBV27	few	TRBJ1-2	CASSLSGDHGYTF	TGTGCCAGCAGTTTAAGCGGGGATCATGGCTACACCTTC
NA	TRBV12-5	many	TRBJ2-3	CASGLGLISTDTQYF	TGTGCTAGTGGTTTGGGACTTATTAGCACAGATACGCAGTATTTT
NA	TRBV28	many	TRBJ1-6	CASSRFASRGNSPLHF	TGTGCCAGCAGCCGCTTTGCCAGCCGGGGTAATTCACCCCTCCACTTT
TRBD1	TRBV5-1	many	TRBJ1-1	CASSFPGGGNTEAFF	TGCGCCAGCAGCTTCCCAGGGGGAGGCAACACTGAAGCTTTCTTT
TRBD2	TRBV20-1	many	TRBJ2-3	CSASGTSGRGSTDTQYF	TGCAGTGCTAGTGGGACTAGCGGGAGAGGATCGACAGATACGCAGTATTTT
TRBD2	TRBV19	few	TRBJ2-7	CASSLRGLAGGDAYEQYF	TGTGCCAGTAGTCTCCGAGGACTAGCGGGAGGAGATGCCTACGAGCAGTACTTC
TRBD1	TRBV28	NA	TRBJ2-7	CASSSSGTGALEQYF	TGTGCCAGCAGTTCATCCGGGACAGGAGCGTTAGAGCAGTACTTC
NA	TRBV6-7	many	TRBJ2-3	CASSPDSSRSTDTQYF	TGTGCCAGCAGTCCCGACAGTAGCCGAAGCACAGATACGCAGTATTTT
TRBD2	TRBV20-1	many	TRBJ2-3	CSARQMPGLASLDTQYF	TGCAGTGCCAGGCAAATGCCGGGACTAGCTTCCTTAGATACGCAGTATTTT
NA	TRBV11-2	many	TRBJ2-3	CASSPGRYQGSTDTQYF	TGTGCCAGCAGCCCCGGACGGTACCAAGGAAGCACAGATACGCAGTATTTT
NA	TRBV7-2	few	TRBJ1-1	CTSCAAENTEAFF	TGTACCAGTTGTGCGGCCGAGAACACTGAAGCTTTCTTT
NA	TRBV7-2	many	TRBJ2-3	CASSSLGTADTQYF	TGTGCCAGCAGCTCCCTTGGGACCGCAGATACGCAGTATTTT
TRBD2	TRBV6-5	NA	TRBJ2-7	CASSYLAADLGEQYF	TGTGCCAGCAGTTACCTAGCGGCAGATCTCGGCGAGCAGTACTTC
NA	TRBV30	many	TRBJ1-4	CAWSANNNEKLFF	TGTGCCTGGAGCGCAAACAACAATGAAAAACTGTTTTTT
NA	TRBV27	many	TRBJ1-1	CASSLALDDEAFF	TGTGCCAGCAGTCTTGCCCTGGATGATGAAGCTTTCTTT
NA	TRBV7-6	NA	TRBJ2-4	CASSLSRTAGVENIQYF	TGTGCCAGCAGCTTATCCCGGACAGCAGGCGTCGAAAACATTCAGTACTTC
NA	TRBV19	NA	TRBJ1-1	CASSMNRMNTEAFF	TGTGCCAGTAGTATGAACAGGATGAACACTGAAGCTTTCTTT
TRBD1	TRBV20-1	many	TRBJ2-1	CSAREYRGPWYNEQFF	TGCAGTGCTAGAGAGTACAGGGGTCCCTGGTACAATGAGCAGTTCTTC
NA	TRBV6-5	few	TRBJ1-5	CASSYGTLGNQPQHF	TGTGCCAGCAGTTACGGAACCCTAGGGAATCAGCCCCAGCATTTT
TRBD1	TRBV19	NA	TRBJ2-7	CASSVQGARGYEQYF	TGTGCCAGTAGTGTACAGGGGGCGCGTGGCTACGAGCAGTACTTC
TRBD1	TRBV12-3/TRBV12-4	many	TRBJ2-7	CASSGAGTEPYEQYF	TGTGCCAGCAGTGGCGCTGGGACAGAACCCTACGAGCAGTACTTC
NA	TRBV27	many	TRBJ1-2	CASRGVQENYGYTF	TGTGCCAGCAGAGGAGTACAGGAAAACTATGGCTACACCTTC
TRBD2	TRBV11-3	many	TRBJ2-7	CASSRTSGSYEQYF	TGTGCCAGCAGCCGGACTAGCGGTTCCTACGAGCAGTACTTC
NA	TRBV28	many	TRBJ2-3	CASSTPGRPTDTQYF	TGTGCCAGCAGCACCCCGGGGAGGCCCACAGATACGCAGTATTTT
TRBD1	TRBV20-1	many	TRBJ1-1	CSARGNRGMDTEAFF	TGCAGTGCTAGAGGGAACAGGGGGATGGACACTGAAGCTTTCTTT
NA	TRBV20-1	many	TRBJ2-7	CSAPDPRASREQYF	TGCAGTGCACCGGATCCACGAGCGTCCCGCGAGCAGTACTTC
NA	TRBV2	many	TRBJ2-7	CANTDFRSNYEQYF	TGTGCCAACACCGATTTCAGATCGAACTACGAGCAGTACTTC
NA	TRBV29-1	many	TRBJ1-4	CSVESSGYEKLFF	TGCAGCGTTGAATCGTCGGGGTATGAAAAACTGTTTTTT
NA	TRBV2	many	TRBJ2-3	CASTLTADTQYF	TGTGCCAGCACCCTGACAGCAGATACGCAGTATTTT
TRBD1	TRBV28	many	TRBJ2-4	CASSLPGQGSDIQYF	TGTGCCAGCAGTTTACCGGGACAGGGTTCGGACATTCAGTACTTC
NA	TRBV30	NA	TRBJ1-1	CAWSVLPNTEAFF	TGTGCCTGGAGTGTCCTGCCCAACACTGAAGCTTTCTTT
NA	TRBV18	many	TRBJ2-5	CASSPSGETQYF	TGTGCCAGCTCACCATCGGGGGAGACCCAGTACTTC
NA	TRBV6-1	many	TRBJ2-1	CASSIRGSSYNEQFF	TGTGCCAGCAGTATCCGGGGGAGCTCCTACAATGAGCAGTTCTTC
NA	TRBV6-2/TRBV6-3	NA	TRBJ2-7	CASRSHGTSGYEQYF	TGTGCCAGCAGGTCTCATGGGACCTCGGGCTACGAGCAGTACTTC
NA	TRBV19	NA	TRBJ2-1	CASSIVGAPRSYNEQFF	TGTGCCAGTAGTATAGTAGGGGCACCTCGCTCCTACAATGAGCAGTTCTTC